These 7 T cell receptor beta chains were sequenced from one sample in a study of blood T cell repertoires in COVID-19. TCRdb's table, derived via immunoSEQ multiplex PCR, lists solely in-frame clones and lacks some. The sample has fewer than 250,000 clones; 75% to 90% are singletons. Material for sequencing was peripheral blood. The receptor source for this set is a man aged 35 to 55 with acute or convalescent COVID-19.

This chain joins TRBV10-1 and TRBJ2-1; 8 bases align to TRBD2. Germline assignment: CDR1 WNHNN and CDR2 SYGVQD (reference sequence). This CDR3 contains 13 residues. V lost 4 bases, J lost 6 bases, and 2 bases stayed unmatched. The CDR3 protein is CASSAGGGNEQFF. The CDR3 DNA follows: TGCGCCAGCAGTGCGGGGGGGGGCAATGAGCAGTTCTTC.

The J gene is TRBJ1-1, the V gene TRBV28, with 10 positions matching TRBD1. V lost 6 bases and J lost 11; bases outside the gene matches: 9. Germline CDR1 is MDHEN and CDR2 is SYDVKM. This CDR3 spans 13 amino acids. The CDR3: CASSLPPGQGAFF. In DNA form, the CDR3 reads TGTGCCAGCAGCCTGCCCCCGGGACAGGGGGCTTTCTTT.

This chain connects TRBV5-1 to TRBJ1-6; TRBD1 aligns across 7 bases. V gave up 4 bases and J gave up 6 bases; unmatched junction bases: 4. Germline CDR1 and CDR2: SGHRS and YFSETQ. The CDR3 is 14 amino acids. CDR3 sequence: CASSDRELNSPLHF. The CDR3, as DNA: TGCGCCAGCAGCGACAGGGAGCTTAATTCACCCCTCCACTTT. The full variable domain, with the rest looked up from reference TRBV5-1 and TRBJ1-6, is KAGVTQTPRYLIKTRGQQVTLSCSPISGHRSVSWYQQTPGQGLQFLFEYFSETQRNKGNFPGRFSGRQFSNSRSEMNVSTLELGDSALYLCASSDRELNSPLHFGNGTRLTVT.

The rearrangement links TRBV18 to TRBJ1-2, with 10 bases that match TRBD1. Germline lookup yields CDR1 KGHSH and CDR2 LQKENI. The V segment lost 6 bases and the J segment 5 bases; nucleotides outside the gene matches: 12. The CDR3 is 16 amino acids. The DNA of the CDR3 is TGTGCCAGCTCGCCCGCCGGGACAGGGGCAGCGTATGGCTACACCTTC. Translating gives CASSPAGTGAAYGYTF.

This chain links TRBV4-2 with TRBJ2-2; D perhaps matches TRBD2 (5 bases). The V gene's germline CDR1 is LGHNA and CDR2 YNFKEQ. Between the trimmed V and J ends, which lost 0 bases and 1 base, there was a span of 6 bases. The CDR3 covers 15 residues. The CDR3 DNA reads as TGTGCCAGCAGCCAAGAAGGACTGAACACCGGGGAGCTGTTTTTT. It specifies CASSQEGLNTGELFF.

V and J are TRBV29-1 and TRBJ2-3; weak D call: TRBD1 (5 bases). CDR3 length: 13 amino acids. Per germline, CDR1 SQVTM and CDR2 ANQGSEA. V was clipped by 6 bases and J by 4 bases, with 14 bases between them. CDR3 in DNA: TGCAGCGTCCGCCAGGGATCAGCAGATACGCAGTATTTT. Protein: CSVRQGSADTQYF.

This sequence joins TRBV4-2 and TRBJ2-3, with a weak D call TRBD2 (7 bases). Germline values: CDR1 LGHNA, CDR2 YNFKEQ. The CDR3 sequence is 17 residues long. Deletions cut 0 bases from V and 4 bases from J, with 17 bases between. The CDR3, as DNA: TGTGCCAGCAGCCAAGAGCTCTGGGGGGGGCTTGCAGATACGCAGTATTTT. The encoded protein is CASSQELWGGLADTQYF.